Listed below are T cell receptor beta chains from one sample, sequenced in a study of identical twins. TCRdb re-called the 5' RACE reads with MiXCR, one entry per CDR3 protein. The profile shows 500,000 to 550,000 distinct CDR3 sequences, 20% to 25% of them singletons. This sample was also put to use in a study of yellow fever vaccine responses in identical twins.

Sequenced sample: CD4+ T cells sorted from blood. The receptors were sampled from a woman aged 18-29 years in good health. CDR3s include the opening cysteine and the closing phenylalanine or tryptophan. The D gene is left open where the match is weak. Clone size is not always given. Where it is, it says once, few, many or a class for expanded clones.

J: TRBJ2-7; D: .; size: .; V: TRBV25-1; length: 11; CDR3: CASSVLDEQYF; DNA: TGTGCCAGCAGTGTTCTTGACGAGCAGTACTTC
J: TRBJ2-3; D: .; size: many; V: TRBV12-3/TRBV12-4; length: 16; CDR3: CASSPDRGLQSDTQYF; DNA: TGTGCCAGCAGTCCCGACAGAGGGTTACAATCAGATACGCAGTATTTT
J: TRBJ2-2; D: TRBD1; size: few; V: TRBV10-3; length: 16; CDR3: CAITPGQGINTGELFF; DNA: TGTGCCATCACACCGGGACAGGGAATAAACACCGGGGAGCTGTTTTTT
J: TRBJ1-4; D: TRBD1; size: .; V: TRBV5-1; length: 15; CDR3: CASSLDGTGEEKLFF; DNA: TGCGCCAGCAGCTTGGACGGGACAGGGGAGGAAAAACTGTTTTTT
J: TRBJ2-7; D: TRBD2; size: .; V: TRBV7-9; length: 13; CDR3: CASSPGTKYEQYF; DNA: TGTGCCAGCAGCCCCGGGACTAAATACGAGCAGTACTTC
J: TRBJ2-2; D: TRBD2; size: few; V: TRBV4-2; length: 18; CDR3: CASSLPGLAGPQYGELFF; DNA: TGTGCCAGCAGCTTACCGGGACTAGCGGGGCCACAATACGGGGAGCTGTTTTTT
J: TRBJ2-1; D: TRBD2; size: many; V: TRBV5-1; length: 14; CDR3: CASSLGLTSGEQFF; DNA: TGCGCCAGCAGCTTGGGGCTGACTAGCGGTGAGCAGTTCTTC
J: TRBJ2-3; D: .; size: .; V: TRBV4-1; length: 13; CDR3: CASSQDRSDTQYF; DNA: TGCGCCAGCAGCCAAGACCGTTCAGATACGCAGTATTTT
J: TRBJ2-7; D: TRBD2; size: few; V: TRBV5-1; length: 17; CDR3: CASSLATSGSVAYEQYF; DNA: TGCGCCAGCAGCTTGGCGACTAGCGGGAGTGTAGCCTACGAGCAGTACTTC
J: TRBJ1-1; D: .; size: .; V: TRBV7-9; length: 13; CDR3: CASSLGTTTEAFF; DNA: TGTGCCAGCAGCCTCGGGACAACCACTGAAGCTTTCTTT
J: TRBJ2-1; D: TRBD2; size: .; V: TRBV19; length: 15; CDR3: CASSYRGETYNEQFF; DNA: TGTGCCAGTAGTTATCGGGGGGAAACCTACAATGAGCAGTTCTTC
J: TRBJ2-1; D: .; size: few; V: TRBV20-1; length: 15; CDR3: CSAIGPVSSYNEQFF; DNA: TGCAGTGCGATCGGACCCGTCAGCTCCTACAATGAGCAGTTCTTC
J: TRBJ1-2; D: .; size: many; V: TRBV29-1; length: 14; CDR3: CSVEVVEGIRGYTF; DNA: TGCAGCGTTGAAGTTGTGGAGGGGATAAGGGGCTACACCTTC
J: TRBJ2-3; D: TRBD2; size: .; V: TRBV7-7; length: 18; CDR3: CASSLGGLAGGTTDTQYF; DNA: TGTGCCAGCAGCTTAGGAGGACTAGCGGGAGGAACCACAGATACGCAGTATTTT
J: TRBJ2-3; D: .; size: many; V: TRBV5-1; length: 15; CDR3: CASSLAGRSTDTQYF; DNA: TGCGCCAGCAGCTTGGCCGGCAGGAGCACAGATACGCAGTATTTT
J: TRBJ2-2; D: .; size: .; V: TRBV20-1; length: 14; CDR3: CSAKSWGRTGELFF; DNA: TGCAGTGCTAAAAGTTGGGGGCGGACCGGGGAGCTGTTTTTT
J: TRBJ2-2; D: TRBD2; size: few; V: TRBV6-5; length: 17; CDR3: CASSYSGLAGVAGELFF; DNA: TGTGCCAGCAGTTACTCTGGTCTAGCGGGAGTAGCCGGGGAGCTGTTTTTT
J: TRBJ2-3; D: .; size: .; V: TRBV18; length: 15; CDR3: CASSDAGAGTDTQYF; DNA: TGTGCCAGCTCAGACGCGGGGGCCGGCACAGATACGCAGTATTTT
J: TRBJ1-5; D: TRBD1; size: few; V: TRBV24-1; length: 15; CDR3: CATGTGGEGNQPQHF; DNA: TGTGCCACCGGGACAGGGGGCGAAGGCAATCAGCCCCAGCATTTT
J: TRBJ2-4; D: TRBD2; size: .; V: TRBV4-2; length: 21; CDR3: CASSQPPGTSGSRLAKNIQYF; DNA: TGTGCCAGCAGCCAACCCCCTGGGACTAGCGGGAGTCGGTTGGCCAAAAACATTCAGTACTTC
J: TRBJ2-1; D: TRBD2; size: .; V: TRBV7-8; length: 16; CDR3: CASSDPLTSGRNEQFF; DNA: TGTGCCAGCAGCGATCCATTGACTAGCGGGCGCAATGAGCAGTTCTTC
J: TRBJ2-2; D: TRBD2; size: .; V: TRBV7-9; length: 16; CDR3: CASSPRGTSGTGELFF; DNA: TGTGCCAGCAGCCCGCGGGGGACTAGCGGCACCGGGGAGCTGTTTTTT
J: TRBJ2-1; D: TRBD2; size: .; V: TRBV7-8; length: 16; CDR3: CASSPVGAGEYNEQFF; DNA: TGTGCCAGCAGCCCCGTCGGGGCGGGAGAATACAATGAGCAGTTCTTC
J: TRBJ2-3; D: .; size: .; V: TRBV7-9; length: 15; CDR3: CASSLGTMDRDTQYF; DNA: TGTGCCAGCAGCTTAGGAACAATGGATCGGGATACGCAGTATTTT
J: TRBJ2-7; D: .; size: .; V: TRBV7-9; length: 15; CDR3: CASSLGASRSYEQYF; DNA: TGTGCCAGCAGCTTAGGGGCTAGCCGATCCTACGAGCAGTACTTC
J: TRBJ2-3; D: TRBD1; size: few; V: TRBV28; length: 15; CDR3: CASSFAQGAPDTQYF; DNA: TGTGCCAGCAGTTTCGCCCAGGGGGCCCCAGATACGCAGTATTTT
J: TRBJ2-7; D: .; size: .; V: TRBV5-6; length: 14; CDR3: CASRSRRSSYEQYF; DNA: TGTGCCAGCAGGAGCAGGAGGAGCTCCTACGAGCAGTACTTC
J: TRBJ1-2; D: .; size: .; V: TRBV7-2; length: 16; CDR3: CASSFGRTGLTYGYTF; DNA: TGTGCCAGCAGCTTCGGACGCACGGGGCTAACCTATGGCTACACCTTC
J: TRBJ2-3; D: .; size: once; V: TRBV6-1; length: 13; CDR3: CATGTHLRDTQYF; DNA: TGTGCCACCGGGACACATCTCCGAGATACGCAGTATTTT
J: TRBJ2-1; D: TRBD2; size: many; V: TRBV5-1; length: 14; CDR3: CASSFLAGGHEQFF; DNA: TGCGCCAGCAGCTTCCTAGCGGGGGGGCATGAGCAGTTCTTC
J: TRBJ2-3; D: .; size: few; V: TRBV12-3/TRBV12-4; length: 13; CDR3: CASSLVFLGPPYF; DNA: TGTGCCAGCAGTTTAGTTTTTTTGGGACCTCCCTATTTT
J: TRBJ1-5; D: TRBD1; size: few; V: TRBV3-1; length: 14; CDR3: CASTQGGGNQPQHF; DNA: TGTGCCAGCACCCAGGGGGGTGGCAATCAGCCCCAGCATTTT
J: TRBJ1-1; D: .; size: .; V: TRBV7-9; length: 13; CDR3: CASSLFGNTEAFF; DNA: TGTGCCAGCAGCTTATTTGGGAACACTGAAGCTTTCTTT
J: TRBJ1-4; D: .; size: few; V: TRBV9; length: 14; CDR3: CASSPDRLREKLFF; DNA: TGTGCCAGCAGCCCCGACAGATTAAGAGAAAAACTGTTTTTT
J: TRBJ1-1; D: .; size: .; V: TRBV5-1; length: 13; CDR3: CATRSDMNTEAFF; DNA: TGCGCCACAAGGTCGGATATGAACACTGAAGCTTTCTTT
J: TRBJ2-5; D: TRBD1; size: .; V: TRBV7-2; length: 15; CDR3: CASSFGTGVSETQYF; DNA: TGTGCCAGCAGCTTCGGGACAGGGGTCTCGGAGACCCAGTACTTC
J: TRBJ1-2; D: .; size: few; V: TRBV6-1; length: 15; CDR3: CASSDPAAGNYGYTF; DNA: TGTGCCAGCAGTGATCCCGCGGCAGGAAACTATGGCTACACCTTC
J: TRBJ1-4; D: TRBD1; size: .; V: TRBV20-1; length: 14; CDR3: CSASTRDSGGKLFF; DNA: TGCAGTGCTAGTACCCGGGACAGCGGCGGAAAACTGTTTTTT
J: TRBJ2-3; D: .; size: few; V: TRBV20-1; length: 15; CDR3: CSARVGSGSTDTQYF; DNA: TGCAGTGCTAGAGTAGGTAGCGGCAGCACAGATACGCAGTATTTT
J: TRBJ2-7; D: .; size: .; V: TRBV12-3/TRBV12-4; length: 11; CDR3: CASRTGIEQYF; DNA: TGTGCCAGCAGAACCGGGATCGAGCAGTACTTC
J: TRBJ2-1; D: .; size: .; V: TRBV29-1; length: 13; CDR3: CSVERGGADEQFF; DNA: TGCAGCGTTGAGCGGGGCGGGGCCGATGAGCAGTTCTTC
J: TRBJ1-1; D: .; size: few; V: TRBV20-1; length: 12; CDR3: CSARDVNTEAFF; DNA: TGCAGTGCTAGAGACGTTAACACTGAAGCTTTCTTT
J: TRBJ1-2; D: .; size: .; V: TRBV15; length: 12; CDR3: CATSRDNYGYTF; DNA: TGTGCCACCAGCAGAGATAACTATGGCTACACCTTC
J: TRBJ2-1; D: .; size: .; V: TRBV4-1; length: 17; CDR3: CASSQRVAAISGLEQFF; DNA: TGCGCCAGCAGCCAACGGGTGGCCGCTATTTCGGGGCTGGAGCAGTTCTTC
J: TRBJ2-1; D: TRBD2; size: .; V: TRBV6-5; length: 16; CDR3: CASSYPSGGLYNEQFF; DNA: TGTGCCAGCAGTTACCCCAGCGGGGGCCTCTACAATGAGCAGTTCTTC
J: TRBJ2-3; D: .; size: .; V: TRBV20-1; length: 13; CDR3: CSASPGGTDTQYF; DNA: TGCAGTGCGAGTCCGGGGGGCACAGATACGCAGTATTTT
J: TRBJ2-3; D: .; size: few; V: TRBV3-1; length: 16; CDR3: CASSQESTAVTDTQYF; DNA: TGTGCCAGCAGCCAAGAAAGCACGGCCGTCACAGATACGCAGTATTTT
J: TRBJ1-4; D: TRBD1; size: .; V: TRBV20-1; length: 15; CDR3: CSLQSPAGGVEKLFF; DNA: TGCAGTCTTCAAAGCCCCGCAGGGGGGGTTGAAAAACTGTTTTTT
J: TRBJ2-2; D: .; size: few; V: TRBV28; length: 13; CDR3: CASRAAVTGELFF; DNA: TGTGCCAGCCGAGCGGCTGTCACCGGGGAGCTGTTTTTT
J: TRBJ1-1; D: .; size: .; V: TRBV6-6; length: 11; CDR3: CASAVNTEAFF; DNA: TGTGCCAGCGCGGTGAACACTGAAGCTTTCTTT
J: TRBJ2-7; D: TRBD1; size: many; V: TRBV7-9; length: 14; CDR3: CASGSRQGTYEQYF; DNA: TGTGCCAGCGGCTCGAGACAGGGGACCTACGAGCAGTACTTC
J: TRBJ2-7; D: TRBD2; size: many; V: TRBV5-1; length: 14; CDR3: CASSTTSGSYEQYF; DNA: TGCGCCAGCAGTACGACTAGCGGCTCCTACGAGCAGTACTTC
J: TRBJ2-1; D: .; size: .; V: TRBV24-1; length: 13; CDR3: CATSASQYNEQFF; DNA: TGTGCCACCAGTGCGTCCCAGTACAATGAGCAGTTCTTC